This T cell receptor beta chain derives from a study of blood T cell repertoires in COVID-19. The germline gives CDR1 SGHAT, CDR2 FQDESV (reference sequence). The CDR3 length is 15 residues. The germline V and J ends were trimmed by 5 bases and 3 bases, with 17 bases remaining between them. Each participant's cohort was designated according to participant-reported clinical history. Participants classified as exposed had met a COVID-19 case within 2 weeks before study entry. Repertoires were generated with immunoSEQ multiplex PCR, while TCRdb's copy carries only in-frame clones and drops some. The table has about 320,000 clones, 85% to 95% seen once.

Input material: PBMCs or T cells enriched from blood (not recorded which). This clonotype originated in a woman aged 25 to 39 who had been exposed to COVID-19. The chain is built from TRBV11-1 and TRBJ2-7, with a possible D match to TRBD1 (5 bases). CDR3 protein: CASSLTGRGIYEQYF. DNA for the CDR3: TGTGCCAGCAGCCTCACAGGTAGGGGAATCTACGAGCAGTACTTC.